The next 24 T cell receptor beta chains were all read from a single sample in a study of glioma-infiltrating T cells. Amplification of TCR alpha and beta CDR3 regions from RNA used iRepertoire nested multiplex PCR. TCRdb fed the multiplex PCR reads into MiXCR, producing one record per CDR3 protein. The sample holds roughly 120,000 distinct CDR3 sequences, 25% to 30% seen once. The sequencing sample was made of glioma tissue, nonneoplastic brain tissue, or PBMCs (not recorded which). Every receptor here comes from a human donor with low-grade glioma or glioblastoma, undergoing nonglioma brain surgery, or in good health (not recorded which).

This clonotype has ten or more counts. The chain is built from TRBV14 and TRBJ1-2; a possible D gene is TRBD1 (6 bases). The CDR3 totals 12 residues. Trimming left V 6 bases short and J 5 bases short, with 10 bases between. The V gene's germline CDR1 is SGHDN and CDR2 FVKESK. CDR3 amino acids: CASRSTGYGYTF. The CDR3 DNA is TGTGCCAGCAGGTCTACAGGGTATGGCTACACCTTC.

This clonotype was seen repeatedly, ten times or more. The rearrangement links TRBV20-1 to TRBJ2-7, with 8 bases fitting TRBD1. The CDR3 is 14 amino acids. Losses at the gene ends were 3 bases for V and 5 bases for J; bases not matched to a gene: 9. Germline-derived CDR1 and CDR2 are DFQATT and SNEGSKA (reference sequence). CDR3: CSARGDRRSDEQYF. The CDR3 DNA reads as TGCAGTGCTAGGGGGGACAGGCGGAGCGACGAGCAGTACTTC.

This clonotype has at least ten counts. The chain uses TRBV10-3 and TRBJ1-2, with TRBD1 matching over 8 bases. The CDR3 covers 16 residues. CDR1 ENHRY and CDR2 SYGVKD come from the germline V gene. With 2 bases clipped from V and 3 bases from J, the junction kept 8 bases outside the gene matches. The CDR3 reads CAISEGRQGLDYGYTF. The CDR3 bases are TGTGCCATCAGTGAGGGTCGACAGGGGTTGGACTATGGCTACACCTTC.

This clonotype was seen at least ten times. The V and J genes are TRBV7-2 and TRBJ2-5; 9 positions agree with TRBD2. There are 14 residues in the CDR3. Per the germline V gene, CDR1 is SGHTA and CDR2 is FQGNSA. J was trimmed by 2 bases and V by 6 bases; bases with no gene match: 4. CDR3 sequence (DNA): TGTGCCAGCAGACTAGCGGGCGGACAAGAGACCCAGTACTTC. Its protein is CASRLAGGQETQYF.

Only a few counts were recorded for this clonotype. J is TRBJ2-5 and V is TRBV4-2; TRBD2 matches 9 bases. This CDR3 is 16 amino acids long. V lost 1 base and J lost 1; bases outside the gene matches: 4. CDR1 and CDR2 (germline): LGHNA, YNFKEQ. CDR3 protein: CASSQVAGGPQETQYF. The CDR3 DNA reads TGTGCCAGCAGCCAAGTCGCGGGGGGGCCCCAAGAGACCCAGTACTTC.

This chain's CDR3 is CASSHGTASGANVLTF. Written as DNA, the CDR3 is TGTGCCAGCAGCCACGGGACAGCCTCTGGGGCCAACGTCCTGACTTTC. The chain recombines TRBV7-9 with TRBJ2-6, with 7 bases matching TRBD1. Per the germline V gene, CDR1 is SEHNR and CDR2 is FQNEAQ (reference sequence). The CDR3 spans 16 residues. After removal of 5 bases from V and 0 bases from J, the junction contained 4 bases not matched to a gene. The variable domain in full, with the rest retrieved from reference TRBV7-9 and TRBJ2-6, is DTGVSQNPRHKITKRGQNVTFRCDPISEHNRLYWYRQTLGQGPEFLTYFQNEAQLEKSRLLSDRFSAERPKGSFSTLEIQRTEQGDSAMYLCASSHGTASGANVLTFGAGSRLTVL.

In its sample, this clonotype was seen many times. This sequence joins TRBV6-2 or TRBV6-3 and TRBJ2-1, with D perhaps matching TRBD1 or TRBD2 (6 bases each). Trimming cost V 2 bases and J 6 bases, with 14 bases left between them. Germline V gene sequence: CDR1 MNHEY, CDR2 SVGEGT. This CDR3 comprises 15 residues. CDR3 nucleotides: TGTGCCAGCAGTTACAGGGGGGAGCCCGGCAATGAGCAGTTCTTC. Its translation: CASSYRGEPGNEQFF.

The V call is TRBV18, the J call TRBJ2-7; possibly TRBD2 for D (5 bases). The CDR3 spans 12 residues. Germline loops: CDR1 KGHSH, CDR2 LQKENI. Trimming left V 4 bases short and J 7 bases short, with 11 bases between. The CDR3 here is CASSQSGYEQYF. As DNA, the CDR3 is TGTGCCAGCTCACAATCGGGGTATGAGCAGTACTTC.

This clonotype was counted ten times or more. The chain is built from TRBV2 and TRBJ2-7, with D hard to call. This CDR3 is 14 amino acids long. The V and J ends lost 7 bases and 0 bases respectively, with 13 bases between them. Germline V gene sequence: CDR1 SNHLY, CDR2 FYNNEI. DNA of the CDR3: TGTGCCAGCAAGGAGTCCATAAACTCCTACGAGCAGTACTTC. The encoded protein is CASKESINSYEQYF.

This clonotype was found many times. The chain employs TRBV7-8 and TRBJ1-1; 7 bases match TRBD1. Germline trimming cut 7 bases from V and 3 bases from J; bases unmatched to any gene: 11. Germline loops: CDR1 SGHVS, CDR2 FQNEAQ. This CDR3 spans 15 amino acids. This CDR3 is CASIPWTGRDTEAFF. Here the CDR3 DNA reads TGTGCCAGCATCCCTTGGACAGGCCGGGACACTGAAGCTTTCTTT. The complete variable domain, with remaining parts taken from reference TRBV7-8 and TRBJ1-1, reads GAGVSQSPRYKVAKRGQDVALRCDPISGHVSLFWYQQALGQGPEFLTYFQNEAQLDKSGLPSDRFFAERPEGSVSTLKIQRTQQEDSAVYLCASIPWTGRDTEAFFGQGTRLTVV.

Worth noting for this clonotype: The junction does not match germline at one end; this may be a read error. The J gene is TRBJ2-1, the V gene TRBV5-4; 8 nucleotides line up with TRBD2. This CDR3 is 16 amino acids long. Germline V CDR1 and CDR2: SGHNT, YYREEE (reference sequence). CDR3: CASSQPAGGTSSEQFF. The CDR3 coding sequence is TGCGCCAGCAGCCAACCGGCGGGAGGAACCTCCTCCGAGCAGTTCTTC.

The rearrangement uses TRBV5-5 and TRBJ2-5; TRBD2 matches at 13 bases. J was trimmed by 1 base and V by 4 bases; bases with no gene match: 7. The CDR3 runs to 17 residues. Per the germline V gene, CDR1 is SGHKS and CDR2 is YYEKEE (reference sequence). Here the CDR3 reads CASSPRTSGSRQETQYF. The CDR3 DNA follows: TGTGCCAGCAGCCCAAGGACTAGCGGGAGCCGCCAAGAGACCCAGTACTTC.

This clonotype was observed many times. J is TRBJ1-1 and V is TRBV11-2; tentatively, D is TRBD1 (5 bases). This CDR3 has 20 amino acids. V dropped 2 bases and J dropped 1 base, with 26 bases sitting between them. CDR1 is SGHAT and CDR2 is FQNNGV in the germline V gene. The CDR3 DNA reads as TGTGCCAGCAGCTTAACGATTCGTCTAGGGGCACACGCATCGAACACTGAAGCTTTCTTT. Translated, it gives CASSLTIRLGAHASNTEAFF.

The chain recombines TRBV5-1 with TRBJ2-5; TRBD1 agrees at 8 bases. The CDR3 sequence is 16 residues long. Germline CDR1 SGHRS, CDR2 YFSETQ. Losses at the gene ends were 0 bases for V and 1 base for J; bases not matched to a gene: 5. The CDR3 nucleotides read TGCGCCAGCAGCTTGGGGGCTACAGGGGGCCAAGAGACCCAGTACTTC. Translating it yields CASSLGATGGQETQYF.

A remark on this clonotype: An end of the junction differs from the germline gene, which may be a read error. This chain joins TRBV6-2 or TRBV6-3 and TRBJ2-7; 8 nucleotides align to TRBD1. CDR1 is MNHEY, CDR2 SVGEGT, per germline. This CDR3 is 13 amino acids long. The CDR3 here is CSSAGGPSYEQYF. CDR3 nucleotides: TGTTCCAGTGCAGGGGGCCCCTCCTACGAGCAGTACTTC.

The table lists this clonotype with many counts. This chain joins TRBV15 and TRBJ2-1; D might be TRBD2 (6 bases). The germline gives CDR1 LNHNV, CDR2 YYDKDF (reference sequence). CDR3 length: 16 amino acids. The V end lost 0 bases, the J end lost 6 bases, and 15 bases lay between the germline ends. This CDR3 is CATSRDRAGWGNEQFF. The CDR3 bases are TGTGCCACCAGCAGAGATAGGGCGGGATGGGGCAATGAGCAGTTCTTC.

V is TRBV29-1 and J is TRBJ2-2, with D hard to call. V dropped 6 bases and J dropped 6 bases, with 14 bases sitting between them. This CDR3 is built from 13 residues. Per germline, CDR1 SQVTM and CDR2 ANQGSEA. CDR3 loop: CSVETSRPGELFF. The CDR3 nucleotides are TGCAGCGTAGAAACCTCCCGCCCCGGGGAGCTGTTTTTT.

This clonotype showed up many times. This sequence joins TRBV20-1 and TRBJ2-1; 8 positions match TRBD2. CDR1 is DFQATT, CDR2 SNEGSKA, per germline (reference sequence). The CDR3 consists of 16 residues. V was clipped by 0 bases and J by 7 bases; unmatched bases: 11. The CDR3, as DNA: TGCAGTGCTAGAGATCCCCGGGAGGGCCTATTGAATGAGCAGTTCTTC. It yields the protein CSARDPREGLLNEQFF.

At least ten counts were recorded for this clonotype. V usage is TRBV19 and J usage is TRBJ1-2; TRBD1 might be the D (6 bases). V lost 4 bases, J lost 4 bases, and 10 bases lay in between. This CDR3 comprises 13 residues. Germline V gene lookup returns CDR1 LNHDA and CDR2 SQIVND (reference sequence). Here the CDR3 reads CASSSQGSYGYTF. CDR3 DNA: TGTGCCAGTAGTAGCCAGGGGAGCTATGGCTACACCTTC.

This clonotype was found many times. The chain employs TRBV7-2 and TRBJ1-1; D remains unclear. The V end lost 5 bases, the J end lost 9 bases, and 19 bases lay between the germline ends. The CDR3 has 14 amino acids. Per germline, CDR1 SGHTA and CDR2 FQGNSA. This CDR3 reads CASSKDAGSEKAFF. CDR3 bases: TGTGCCAGCAGCAAGGACGCAGGCTCTGAGAAAGCTTTCTTT.

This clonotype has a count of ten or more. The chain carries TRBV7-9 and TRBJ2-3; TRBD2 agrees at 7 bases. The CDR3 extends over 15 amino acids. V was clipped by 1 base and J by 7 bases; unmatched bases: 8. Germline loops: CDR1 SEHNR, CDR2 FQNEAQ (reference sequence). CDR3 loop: CASSLVGLGTNTQYF. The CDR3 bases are TGTGCCAGCAGCTTAGTCGGACTAGGGACCAATACGCAGTATTTT.

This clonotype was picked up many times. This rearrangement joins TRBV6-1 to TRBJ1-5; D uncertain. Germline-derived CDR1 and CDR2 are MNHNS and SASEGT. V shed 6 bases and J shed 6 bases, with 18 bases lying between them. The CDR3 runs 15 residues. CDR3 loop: CASRGMSQYGQPQHF. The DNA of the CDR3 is TGTGCCAGCAGGGGAATGTCCCAGTACGGTCAGCCCCAGCATTTT.

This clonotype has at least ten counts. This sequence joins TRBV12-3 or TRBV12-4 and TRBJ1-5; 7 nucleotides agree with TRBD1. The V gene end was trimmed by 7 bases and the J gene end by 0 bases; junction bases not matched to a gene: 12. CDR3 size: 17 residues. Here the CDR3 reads CASTPRQGEYSNQPQHF. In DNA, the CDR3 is TGTGCCAGCACCCCGAGACAGGGAGAATATAGCAATCAGCCCCAGCATTTT.

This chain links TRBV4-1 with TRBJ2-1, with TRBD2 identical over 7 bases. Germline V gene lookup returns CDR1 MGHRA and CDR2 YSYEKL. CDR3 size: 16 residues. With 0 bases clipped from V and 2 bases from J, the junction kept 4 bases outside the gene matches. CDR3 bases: TGCGCCAGCAGCCAAGATACTAGCGCGCCCTACAATGAGCAGTTCTTC. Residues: CASSQDTSAPYNEQFF.